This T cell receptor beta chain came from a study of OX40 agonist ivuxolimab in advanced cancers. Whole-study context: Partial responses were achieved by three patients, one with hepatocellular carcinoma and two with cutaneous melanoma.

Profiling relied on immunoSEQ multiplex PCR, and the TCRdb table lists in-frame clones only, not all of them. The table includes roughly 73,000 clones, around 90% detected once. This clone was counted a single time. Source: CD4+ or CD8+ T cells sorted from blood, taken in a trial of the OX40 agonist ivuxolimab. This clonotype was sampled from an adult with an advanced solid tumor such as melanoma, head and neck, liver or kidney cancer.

CDR3 nucleotide sequence: TGTGCCAGCATGGCGGCTACCTACAATGAGCAGTTCTTC. It translates to CASMAATYNEQFF. The chain couples TRBV28 to TRBJ2-1; D unclear. The V end was cut by 7 bases, the J end by 2 bases, with 9 bases between. The germline gives CDR1 MDHEN, CDR2 SYDVKM. The CDR3 is made up of 13 amino acids.